These 21 T cell receptor beta chains share one sample of origin, sequenced in a study of T cells in Graves' hyperthyroidism and ophthalmopathy. Template material for amplifying TCR beta CDR3 regions consisted of RNA transcripts. The primer set for the first-round RT-PCR of the TCR CDR3 was HTBI. A single record per CDR3 protein comes from TCRdb applying MiXCR to the multiplex PCR reads. Of roughly 710,000 distinct CDR3 sequences detected, 35% appear once; the ten largest clones hold roughly 30%. Sequences were obtained from blood. The receptor set was obtained from a woman aged 40 to 50 with Graves' hyperthyroidism.

V usage is TRBV5-1 and J usage is TRBJ2-6; tentative D call: TRBD1 (6 bases). The germline CDR1 and CDR2 sequences are SGHRS and YFSETQ. V lost 4 bases to trimming and J lost 0 bases, with 20 bases between them. The CDR3 is made up of 19 amino acids. The CDR3: CASSQEWSGVLSGANVLTF. CDR3 bases: TGCGCCAGCAGCCAAGAATGGTCAGGGGTCCTCTCTGGGGCCAACGTCCTGACTTTC. Full variable domain (missing parts from reference TRBV5-1 and TRBJ2-6): KAGVTQTPRYLIKTRGQQVTLSCSPISGHRSVSWYQQTPGQGLQFLFEYFSETQRNKGNFPGRFSGRQFSNSRSEMNVSTLELGDSALYLCASSQEWSGVLSGANVLTFGAGSRLTVL.

The chain uses TRBV4-3 and TRBJ2-7; 10 positions agree with TRBD2. Looked up from germline, CDR1 is LGHNA and CDR2 is YSLEER. Trimming removed 2 bases from V and 3 bases from J; junction bases left unmatched: 4. The CDR3 is 15 amino acids. CDR3 amino acids: CASSQSRLAGYEQYF. The DNA of the CDR3 is TGCGCCAGCAGCCAAAGTCGACTAGCGGGCTACGAGCAGTACTTC.

This rearrangement joins TRBV20-1 to TRBJ2-2, with 13 bases that match TRBD2. Germline values: CDR1 DFQATT, CDR2 SNEGSKA (reference sequence). This CDR3 region has 16 residues. V dropped 4 bases and J dropped 4; count of bases not matched to a gene: 6. Here the CDR3 DNA reads TGCAGTGCTACCACTCGGACTAGCGGGAGCACCGGGGAGCTGTTTTTT. Its translation is CSATTRTSGSTGELFF.

In this sample, this clonotype turned up a few times. The chain employs TRBV4-3 and TRBJ1-2; 8 bases align to TRBD1. Germline V lookup: CDR1 LGHNA, CDR2 YSLEER. CDR3 length equals 17 residues. V lost 0 bases, J lost 0 bases, and 6 bases stayed unmatched. The CDR3 DNA reads TGCGCCAGCAGCCAAGAGCCAGGGGGCCCAGCTAACTATGGCTACACCTTC. Protein: CASSQEPGGPANYGYTF.

In regard to this clonotype: As the CDR3 is not closed by the conserved phenylalanine or tryptophan, this likely results from a read error. The chain employs TRBV5-6 and TRBJ1-2; D may be TRBD1 (5 bases). The ends were cut back, 1 base at V and 8 bases at J, with 9 bases in the middle. The CDR3 contains 12 residues. CDR1 is SGHDT and CDR2 is YYEEEE in the germline V gene. The CDR3 region is CASSLSEGGYTS. As DNA, the CDR3 is TGTGCCAGCAGCTTGAGTGAGGGGGGCTACACCTCC.

Here the CDR3 DNA reads TGTGCCATCAGTCACCCTTGGGAGGGTGTAGCTTTCTTT. Translating it yields CAISHPWEGVAFF. The V gene is TRBV10-3, the J gene TRBJ1-1; D gene unclear. Germline V gene lookup returns CDR1 ENHRY and CDR2 SYGVKD. V gave up 5 bases and J gave up 10 bases, with 17 bases separating them. The CDR3 contains 13 residues.

This clonotype was seen many times. The chain is built from TRBV12-3 or TRBV12-4 and TRBJ1-1; D might be TRBD1 (6 bases). The CDR3 totals 12 residues. Trimming left V 6 bases short and J 4 bases short, with 9 bases between. CDR3 sequence: CASRGQSTEAFF. Here the CDR3 DNA reads TGTGCCAGCAGAGGACAGAGCACTGAAGCTTTCTTT.

For the CDR3, the DNA is TGTGCCAGCAGCCCAACTAGAGGATACTATGGCTACACCTTC. Its protein product is CASSPTRGYYGYTF. V and J are TRBV14 and TRBJ1-2; unclear D gene. Germline values: CDR1 SGHDN, CDR2 FVKESK. Trimming shortened V by 4 bases and J by 3 bases, and 12 bases separated the two germline ends. The CDR3 loop spans 14 amino acids.

This clonotype was counted ten times or more. This chain connects TRBV20-1 to TRBJ1-5, with 7 bases matching TRBD1. V was clipped by 4 bases and J by 6 bases; unmatched bases: 6. This CDR3 is built from 13 residues. Germline V gene lookup returns CDR1 DFQATT and CDR2 SNEGSKA (reference sequence). CDR3 loop: CSAKAGGIQPQHF. In DNA, the CDR3 is TGCAGTGCTAAGGCAGGGGGTATTCAGCCCCAGCATTTT.

The chain recombines TRBV27 with TRBJ1-4, with D hard to call. Looked up from germline, CDR1 is MNHEY and CDR2 is SMNVEV (reference sequence). The CDR3 loop spans 13 amino acids. V was cut by 9 bases and J by 7 bases, with 15 bases left in between. Written as DNA, the CDR3 is TGTGCCAGTCAGAAAGGATTAAGTGAAAAACTGTTTTTT. Its protein is CASQKGLSEKLFF.

This clonotype has only a few counts. This chain uses TRBV10-3 with TRBJ1-5; 8 bases fit TRBD1. Germline trimming cut 10 bases from V and 5 bases from J; bases unmatched to any gene: 10. The germline V gene encodes CDR1 ENHRY and CDR2 SYGVKD. The CDR3 runs 14 residues. The CDR3 spells CASRTDRAYQPQHF. CDR3 nucleotide sequence: TGTGCCAGCAGAACGGACAGGGCCTATCAGCCCCAGCATTTT.

This clonotype was observed a handful of times. V and J are TRBV9 and TRBJ2-3; perhaps TRBD1 as D (7 bases). Germline V lookup: CDR1 SGDLS, CDR2 YYNGEE. CDR3 length equals 15 residues. The V and J ends lost 0 bases and 4 bases respectively, with 12 bases between them. CDR3 sequence reads: CASSVATGEADTQYF. As DNA, the CDR3 is TGTGCCAGCAGCGTAGCAACAGGGGAGGCAGATACGCAGTATTTT.

This clonotype was seen repeatedly, ten times or more. This chain joins TRBV2 and TRBJ1-2; D ambiguous. The germline CDR1 and CDR2 sequences are SNHLY and FYNNEI. V was pared by 5 bases and J by 6 bases, with 7 bases between. The CDR3 sequence is 11 residues long. The CDR3 reads CASSYNHGYTF. For the CDR3, the DNA is TGTGCCAGCAGTTACAACCATGGCTACACCTTC.

This clonotype turned up a few times. The chain employs TRBV20-1 and TRBJ2-7, with TRBD2 matching over 7 bases. Trimming took 7 bases from V and 1 from J; bases not matched to a gene: 4. Germline CDR1 is DFQATT and CDR2 is SNEGSKA (reference sequence). The CDR3 runs to 12 residues. CDR3 sequence reads: CSGGEGSYEQYF. In nucleotides, the CDR3 is TGCAGTGGGGGGGAGGGGTCCTACGAGCAGTACTTC.

This clonotype was seen a handful of times. The gene calls are TRBV7-2 and TRBJ2-7; maybe TRBD2 (5 bases). V gave up 5 bases and J gave up 4 bases, with 18 bases separating them. The CDR3 is 15 residues long. The germline V gene has CDR1 SGHTA and CDR2 FQGNSA. CDR3: CASSPARTEVYEQYF. The CDR3 bases are TGTGCCAGCAGCCCAGCCCGGACGGAGGTATACGAGCAGTACTTC.

About this clonotype itself: The junction departs from germline at one end; a sequencing error may be responsible. The J gene is TRBJ2-2, the V gene TRBV9; the match to TRBD2 covers 7 bases. From germline, CDR1 is SGDLS and CDR2 YYNGEE. CDR3 length: 15 residues. The CDR3 DNA reads as TGTGCCAGCAGCGTAGCGGGGGGAAACACCGAGGAGCTGTTTTTT. Translation gives CASSVAGGNTEELFF. The whole variable domain, remainder taken from reference TRBV9 and TRBJ2-2, is DSGVTQTPKHLITATGQRVTLRCSPRSGDLSVYWYQQSLDQGLQFLIQYYNGEERAKGNILERFSAQQFPDLHSELNLSSLELGDSALYFCASSVAGGNTEELFFGEGSRLTVL.

Ten or more counts support this clonotype. The rearrangement uses TRBV7-3 and TRBJ1-6; D is perhaps TRBD1 (6 bases). Germline values: CDR1 SGHTA, CDR2 FQGTGA. Trimming took off 4 bases at V and 8 bases at J, with 9 bases between the two ends. The CDR3 loop spans 13 amino acids. CDR3 nucleotides: TGTGCCAGCAGCTCAGGGGTTCATTCACCCCTCCACTTT. This sequence encodes CASSSGVHSPLHF. The variable domain in full, with the rest retrieved from reference TRBV7-3 and TRBJ1-6, is GAGVSQTPSNKVTEKGKYVELRCDPISGHTALYWYRQSLGQGPEFLIYFQGTGAADDSGLPNDRFFAVRPEGSVSTLKIQRTERGDSAVYLCASSSGVHSPLHFGNGTRLTVT.

This clonotype showed up just once. The germline gene is not matched at one end of the junction; a read error may be the cause. This chain connects TRBV27 to TRBJ2-2; TRBD2 matches at 8 bases. The CDR3 loop spans 15 amino acids. Germline V gene sequence: CDR1 MNHEY, CDR2 SMNVEV (reference sequence). As DNA, the CDR3 is TGTGCCAGCAGTTTATCTAGCGGGAACACCGGGGAGCTGTCTTTT. Translation: CASSLSSGNTGELSF.

The V gene is TRBV7-9, the J gene TRBJ1-4, with D maybe TRBD1 (5 bases). This CDR3 spans 15 amino acids. Germline values: CDR1 SEHNR, CDR2 FQNEAQ (reference sequence). Trimming pared 5 bases from V and 3 bases from J, leaving 13 bases between. CDR3 DNA: TGTGCCAGCAGCCCGGGGGGGTCGCCTAATGAAAAACTGTTTTTT. It yields the protein CASSPGGSPNEKLFF.

Comment on this clonotype: A much more abundant neighbour one base away suggests this may be a read error. The missing conserved phenylalanine or tryptophan at the end of this CDR3 makes a read error likely. The chain recombines TRBV12-3 or TRBV12-4 with TRBJ1-2; D uncertain. The CDR3 has 12 amino acids. Trimming pared 6 bases from V and 6 bases from J, leaving 11 bases between. The CDR3 region is CASSVVGDGYTL. Written as DNA, the CDR3 is TGTGCCAGCAGCGTAGTTGGGGATGGCTACACCCTC.

This clonotype showed up just a few times. This chain uses TRBV6-5 with TRBJ1-5; a possible D gene is TRBD1 (6 bases). The CDR3 has 15 residues. In germline, CDR1 is MNHEY, CDR2 SVGAGI. Between the trimmed V and J ends, which lost 2 bases and 4 bases, there was a span of 12 bases. The CDR3 region is CASSYGTGRNQPQHF. CDR3 bases: TGTGCCAGCAGTTACGGAACAGGGCGGAATCAGCCCCAGCATTTT.